Listed below are T cell receptor beta chains from one sample, sequenced in a study of blood T cells in healthy people across ages. TCRdb re-called the 5' RACE reads through MiXCR, storing one row per CDR3 protein. The table has roughly 1.7 million distinct CDR3 sequences, about 31% seen once; the top ten hold roughly 12%. Material for sequencing was blood. These receptors originate from a woman aged 25-40 years in good health. The CDR3 runs from the conserved cysteine through the conserved F or W. D genes are given only for firm matches. Clone size is given for some rows only: seen once, a few or many times, or a class if the clone is expanded.

abundance: .; d_gene: .; v_gene: TRBV7-3; j_gene: TRBJ1-2; CDR3aa: CASSASGNSDGYTF; CDR3nt: TGTGCCAGCAGCGCCTCAGGGAATAGCGATGGCTACACCTTC
abundance: once; d_gene: .; v_gene: TRBV7-9; j_gene: TRBJ2-1; CDR3aa: CASTSWGPVAGGAFF; CDR3nt: .
abundance: .; d_gene: TRBD1; v_gene: TRBV4-1; j_gene: TRBJ1-4; CDR3aa: CASSQGGGQGLEKLFF; CDR3nt: TGCGCCAGCAGCCAAGGCGGAGGACAGGGGTTAGAAAAACTGTTTTTT
abundance: .; d_gene: .; v_gene: TRBV2; j_gene: TRBJ2-7; CDR3aa: CASSEAPDEQYF; CDR3nt: TGTGCCAGCAGTGAAGCGCCGGACGAGCAGTACTTC
abundance: .; d_gene: .; v_gene: TRBV14; j_gene: TRBJ2-1; CDR3aa: CASSHLGKEANEQFF; CDR3nt: TGTGCCAGCAGCCACTTGGGGAAGGAGGCCAATGAGCAGTTCTTC
abundance: .; d_gene: TRBD1; v_gene: TRBV25-1; j_gene: TRBJ1-1; CDR3aa: CASSRRTGKFEAFF; CDR3nt: TGTGCCAGCAGTCGACGGACAGGCAAATTTGAAGCTTTCTTT
abundance: .; d_gene: .; v_gene: TRBV11-2; j_gene: TRBJ2-5; CDR3aa: CASSPGPDRETQYF; CDR3nt: TGTGCCAGCAGCCCTGGGCCCGATCGGGAGACCCAGTACTTC
abundance: few; d_gene: TRBD2; v_gene: TRBV15; j_gene: TRBJ2-1; CDR3aa: CATSSLDAGGYNEQFF; CDR3nt: TGTGCCACCAGCAGTCTGGACGCGGGGGGCTACAATGAGCAGTTCTTC
abundance: .; d_gene: .; v_gene: TRBV12-3/TRBV12-4; j_gene: TRBJ2-7; CDR3aa: CASKPRGSYEQYF; CDR3nt: TGTGCCAGCAAACCCAGGGGAAGCTACGAGCAGTACTTC
abundance: few; d_gene: .; v_gene: TRBV20-1; j_gene: TRBJ1-2; CDR3aa: CSARGSPYGYTF; CDR3nt: TGCAGTGCTAGAGGCAGCCCCTATGGCTACACCTTC
abundance: few; d_gene: TRBD1; v_gene: TRBV7-9; j_gene: TRBJ2-3; CDR3aa: CASSPTDRGNRDTQYF; CDR3nt: TGTGCCAGCAGCCCCACGGACAGGGGAAACAGGGATACGCAGTATTTT
abundance: .; d_gene: .; v_gene: TRBV28; j_gene: TRBJ2-1; CDR3aa: CASSEPSGGDNAFSYNEQFF; CDR3nt: TGTGCCAGCAGTGAACCTTCAGGGGGGGACAATGCATTTTCCTACAATGAGCAGTTCTTC
abundance: .; d_gene: .; v_gene: TRBV6-5; j_gene: TRBJ1-2; CDR3aa: CAGSPDPTGYQGYTF; CDR3nt: TGTGCCGGCAGCCCAGACCCTACAGGGTACCAGGGCTACACCTTC